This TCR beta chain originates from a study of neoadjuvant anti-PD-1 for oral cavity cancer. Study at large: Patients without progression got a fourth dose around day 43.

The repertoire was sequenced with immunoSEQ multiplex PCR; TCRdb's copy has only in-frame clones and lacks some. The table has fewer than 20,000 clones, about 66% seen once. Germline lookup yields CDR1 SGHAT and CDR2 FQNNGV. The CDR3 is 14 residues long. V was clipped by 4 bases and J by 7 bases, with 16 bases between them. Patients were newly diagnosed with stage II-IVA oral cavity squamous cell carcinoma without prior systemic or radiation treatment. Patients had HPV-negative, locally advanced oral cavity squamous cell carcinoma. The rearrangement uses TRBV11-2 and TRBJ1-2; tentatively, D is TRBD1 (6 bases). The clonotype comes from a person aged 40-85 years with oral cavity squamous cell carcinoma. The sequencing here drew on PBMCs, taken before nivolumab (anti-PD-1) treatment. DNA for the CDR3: TGTGCCAGCAGCTCGGGCCCGGGGGCTTTTGGCTACACCTTC. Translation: CASSSGPGAFGYTF.